Presented here are 3 T cell receptor beta chains from one specimen sequenced in a study of shared clonotypes between healthy human individuals. Sequencing used immunoSEQ multiplex PCR; TCRdb keeps in-frame clones, though not all of them. The sample includes some 1.5 million clones, 95% to 99% of them seen just once. Material for sequencing was naive CD4+ T cells sorted from blood. As to subset: CD45RA+ positively selected. Every receptor here comes from a young man in good health.

This chain connects TRBV19 to TRBJ1-5, with 8 bases lining up with TRBD1. V trimming: 4 bases; J trimming: 4 bases; junction bases outside the gene matches: 3. CDR3 length: 14 residues. From germline, CDR1 is LNHDA and CDR2 SQIVND (reference sequence). The CDR3 reads CASSRDRRNQPQHF. DNA of the CDR3: TGTGCCAGTAGTAGGGACAGGAGGAATCAGCCCCAGCATTTT.

The V and J genes are TRBV11-2 and TRBJ2-5, with TRBD1 matching over 10 bases. This CDR3 has 17 amino acids. The J segment lost 7 bases and the V segment lost 4 bases, leaving 15 bases of the junction unmatched. Germline CDR1 SGHAT, CDR2 FQNNGV. The CDR3: CASSSILGQGTHGTQYF. The CDR3 nucleotides read TGTGCCAGCAGCTCAATTTTGGGACAGGGGACCCACGGGACCCAGTACTTC.

V and J are TRBV5-1 and TRBJ1-1; D unresolved. CDR3 length equals 14 residues. Germline lookup yields CDR1 SGHRS and CDR2 YFSETQ. The V end lost 2 bases, the J end lost 6 bases, and 14 bases lay between the germline ends. Here the CDR3 reads CASSLPDRGAEAFF. CDR3 sequence (DNA): TGCGCCAGCAGCTTACCCGACCGAGGCGCTGAAGCTTTCTTT.